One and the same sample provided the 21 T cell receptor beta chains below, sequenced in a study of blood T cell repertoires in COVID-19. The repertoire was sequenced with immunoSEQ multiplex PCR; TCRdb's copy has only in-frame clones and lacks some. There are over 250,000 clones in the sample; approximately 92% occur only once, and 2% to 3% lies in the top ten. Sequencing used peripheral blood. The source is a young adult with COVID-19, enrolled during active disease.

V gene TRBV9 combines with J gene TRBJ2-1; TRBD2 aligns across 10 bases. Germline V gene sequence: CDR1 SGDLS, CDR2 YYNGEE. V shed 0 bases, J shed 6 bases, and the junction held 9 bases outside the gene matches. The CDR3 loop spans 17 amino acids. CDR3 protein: CASSVEGLAGVTNEQFF. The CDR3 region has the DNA TGTGCCAGCAGCGTAGAAGGTCTAGCGGGAGTAACCAATGAGCAGTTCTTC. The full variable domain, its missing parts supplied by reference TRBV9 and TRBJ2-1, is DSGVTQTPKHLITATGQRVTLRCSPRSGDLSVYWYQQSLDQGLQFLIQYYNGEERAKGNILERFSAQQFPDLHSELNLSSLELGDSALYFCASSVEGLAGVTNEQFFGPGTRLTVL.

CDR3 sequence: CASSLQVVGYTF. The CDR3 DNA reads as TGTGCCAGCAGCTTACAGGTGGTTGGCTACACCTTC. The chain links TRBV5-6 to TRBJ1-2, with D tentatively TRBD1 (5 bases). The length of the CDR3 is 12 residues. Germline V gene lookup returns CDR1 SGHDT and CDR2 YYEEEE. V was shortened by 2 bases and J by 7 bases, with 9 bases between the two germline ends.

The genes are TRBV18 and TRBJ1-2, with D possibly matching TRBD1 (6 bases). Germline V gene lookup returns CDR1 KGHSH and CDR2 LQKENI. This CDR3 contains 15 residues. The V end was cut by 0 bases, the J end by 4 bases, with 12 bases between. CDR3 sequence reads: CASSPPERGGYGYTF. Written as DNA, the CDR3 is TGTGCCAGCTCACCACCTGAAAGGGGGGGCTATGGCTACACCTTC.

The CDR3 DNA sequence: TGTGCCAGCAGTCTAGGGGTGGGGACTGAAGCTTTCTTT. It codes for CASSLGVGTEAFF. The chain combines TRBV6-5 with TRBJ1-1; perhaps TRBD1 as D (5 bases). Germline CDR1 and CDR2: MNHEY and SVGAGI. Trimming pared 5 bases from V and 5 bases from J, leaving 12 bases between. The CDR3 consists of 13 residues.

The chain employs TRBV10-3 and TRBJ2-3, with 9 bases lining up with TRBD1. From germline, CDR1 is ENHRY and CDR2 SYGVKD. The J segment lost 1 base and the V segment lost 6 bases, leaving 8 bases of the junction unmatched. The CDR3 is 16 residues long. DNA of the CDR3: TGTGCCATCAGAGAAACAGGGGGCGAGCGCACAGATACGCAGTATTTT. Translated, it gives CAIRETGGERTDTQYF.

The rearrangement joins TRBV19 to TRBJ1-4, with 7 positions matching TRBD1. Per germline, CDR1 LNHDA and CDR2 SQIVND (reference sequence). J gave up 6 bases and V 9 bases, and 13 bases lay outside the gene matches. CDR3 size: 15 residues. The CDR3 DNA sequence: TGTGCCAGGGAAGGACAGGCCCTGGGGGATGAAAAACTGTTTTTT. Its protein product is CAREGQALGDEKLFF.

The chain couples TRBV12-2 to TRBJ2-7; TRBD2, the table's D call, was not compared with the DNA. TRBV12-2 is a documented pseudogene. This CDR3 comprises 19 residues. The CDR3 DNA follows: TGTGCAAGTCGCTTAGCTCCCCCTTCTACTAGCGGGAGGGCTGAAGAGCAGTACTTC. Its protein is CASRLAPPSTSGRAEEQYF.

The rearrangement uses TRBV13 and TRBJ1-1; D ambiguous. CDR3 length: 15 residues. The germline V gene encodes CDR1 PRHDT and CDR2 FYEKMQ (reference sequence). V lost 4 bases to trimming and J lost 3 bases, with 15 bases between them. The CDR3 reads CASSYNGLGDTEAFF. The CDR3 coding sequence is TGTGCCAGCAGCTATAACGGGCTCGGGGACACTGAAGCTTTCTTT.

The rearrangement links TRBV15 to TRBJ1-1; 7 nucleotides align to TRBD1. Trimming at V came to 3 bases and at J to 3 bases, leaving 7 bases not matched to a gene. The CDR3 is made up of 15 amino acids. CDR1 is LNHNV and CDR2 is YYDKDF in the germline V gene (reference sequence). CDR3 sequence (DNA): TGTGCCACCAGCAGTTTGCAAGGGACAGACACTGAAGCTTTCTTT. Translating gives CATSSLQGTDTEAFF.

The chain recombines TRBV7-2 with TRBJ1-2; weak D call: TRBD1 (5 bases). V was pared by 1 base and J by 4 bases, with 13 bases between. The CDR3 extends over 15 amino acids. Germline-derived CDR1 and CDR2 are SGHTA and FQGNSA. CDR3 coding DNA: TGTGCCAGCAGCTTAGTCAGGGTAACCCGCTATGGCTACACCTTC. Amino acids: CASSLVRVTRYGYTF.

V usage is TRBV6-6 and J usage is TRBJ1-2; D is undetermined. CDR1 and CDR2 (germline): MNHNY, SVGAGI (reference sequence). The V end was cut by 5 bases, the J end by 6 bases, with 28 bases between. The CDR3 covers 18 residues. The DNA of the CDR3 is TGTGCCAGCAGTCATACTGGACTGACTCCTAGCAGCATCGATGGCTACACCTTC. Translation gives CASSHTGLTPSSIDGYTF.

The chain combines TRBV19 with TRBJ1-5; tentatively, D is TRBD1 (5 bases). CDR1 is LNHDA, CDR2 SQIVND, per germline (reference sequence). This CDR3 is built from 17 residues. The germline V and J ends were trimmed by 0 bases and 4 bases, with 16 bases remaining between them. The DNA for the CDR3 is TGTGCCAGTAGTATAGATCTCAGGGAAAGGTGGAATCAGCCCCAGCATTTT. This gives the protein CASSIDLRERWNQPQHF.

The DNA for the CDR3 is TGTGCCAGTAACATTAGGGGACTAGTCCCCGGGGAGCTGTTTTTT. It yields the protein CASNIRGLVPGELFF. The chain has TRBV19 and TRBJ2-2; TRBD2 agrees at 8 bases. J lost 6 bases, V lost 7 bases, and 10 bases had no gene match. The CDR3 extends over 15 amino acids. Germline V gene lookup returns CDR1 LNHDA and CDR2 SQIVND (reference sequence).

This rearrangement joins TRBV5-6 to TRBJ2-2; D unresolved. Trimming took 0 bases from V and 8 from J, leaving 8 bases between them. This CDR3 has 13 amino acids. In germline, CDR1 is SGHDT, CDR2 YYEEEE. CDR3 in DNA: TGTGCCAGCAGCTTGGTCCTATCTGGGGAGCTGTTTTTT. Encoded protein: CASSLVLSGELFF.

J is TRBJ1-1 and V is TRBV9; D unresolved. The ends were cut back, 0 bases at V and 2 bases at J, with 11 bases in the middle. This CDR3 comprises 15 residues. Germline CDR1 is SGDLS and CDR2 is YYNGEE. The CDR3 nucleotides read TGTGCCAGCAGCGTAGGCCCGGGGAGTAACACTGAAGCTTTCTTT. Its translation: CASSVGPGSNTEAFF.

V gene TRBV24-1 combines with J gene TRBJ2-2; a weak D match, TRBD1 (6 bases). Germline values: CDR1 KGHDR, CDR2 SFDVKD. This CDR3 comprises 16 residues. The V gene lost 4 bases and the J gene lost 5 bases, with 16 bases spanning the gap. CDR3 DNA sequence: TGTGCCACCAGTGAAGGTTTCAGGGGTGATACCGGGGAGCTGTTTTTT. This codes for CATSEGFRGDTGELFF.

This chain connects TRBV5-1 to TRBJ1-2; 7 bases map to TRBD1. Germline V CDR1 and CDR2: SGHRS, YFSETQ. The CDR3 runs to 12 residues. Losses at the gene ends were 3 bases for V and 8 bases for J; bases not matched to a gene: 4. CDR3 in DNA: TGCGCCAGCAGCTATACAGGGGAAGGCTACACCTTC. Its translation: CASSYTGEGYTF.

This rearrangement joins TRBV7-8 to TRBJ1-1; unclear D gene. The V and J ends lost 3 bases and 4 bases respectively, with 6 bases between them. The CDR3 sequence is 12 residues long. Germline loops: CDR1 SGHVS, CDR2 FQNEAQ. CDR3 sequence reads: CASSFGSTEAFF. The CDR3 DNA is TGTGCCAGCAGCTTTGGCAGCACTGAAGCTTTCTTT. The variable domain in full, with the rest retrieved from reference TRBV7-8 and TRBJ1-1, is GAGVSQSPRYKVAKRGQDVALRCDPISGHVSLFWYQQALGQGPEFLTYFQNEAQLDKSGLPSDRFFAERPEGSVSTLKIQRTQQEDSAVYLCASSFGSTEAFFGQGTRLTVV.

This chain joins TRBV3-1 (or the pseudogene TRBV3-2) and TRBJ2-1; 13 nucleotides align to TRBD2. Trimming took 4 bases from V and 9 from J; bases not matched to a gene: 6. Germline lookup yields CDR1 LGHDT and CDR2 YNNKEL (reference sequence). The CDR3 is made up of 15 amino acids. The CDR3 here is CASSRKGLAGSEQFF. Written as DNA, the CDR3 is TGTGCCAGCAGCCGGAAGGGACTAGCGGGATCTGAGCAGTTCTTC.

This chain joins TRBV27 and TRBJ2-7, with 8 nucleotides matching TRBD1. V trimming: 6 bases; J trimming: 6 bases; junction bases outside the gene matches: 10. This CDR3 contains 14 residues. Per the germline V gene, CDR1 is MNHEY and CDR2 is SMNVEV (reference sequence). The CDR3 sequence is CASRPGTGLSEQYF. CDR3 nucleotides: TGTGCCAGCAGGCCCGGGACAGGACTCTCCGAGCAGTACTTC.

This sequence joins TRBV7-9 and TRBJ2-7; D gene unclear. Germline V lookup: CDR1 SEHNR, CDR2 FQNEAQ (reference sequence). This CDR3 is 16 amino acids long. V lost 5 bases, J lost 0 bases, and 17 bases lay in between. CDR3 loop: CASSPQVGQSSYEQYF. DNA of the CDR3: TGTGCCAGCAGCCCCCAGGTTGGGCAGAGCTCCTACGAGCAGTACTTC.